This T cell receptor beta chain was recorded in a study of post-analysis software for immune sequencing data. Regarding this clonotype: Its target is unknown.

This CDR3 region has 15 residues. The germline V gene encodes CDR1 MNHNS and CDR2 SASEGT. V was trimmed by 1 base and J by 3 bases, leaving 10 bases between them. The library was made from cDNA and included unique molecular identifiers. Once roughly 0.85 to 11 million T cells were used, about 510,000 cDNA molecules resulted. MiXCR, run by TCRdb on the PCR reads, gives a single entry per CDR3 protein. This sample carries some 450,000 distinct CDR3 sequences, roughly 45% of them seen once, and the ten largest clones take 9.5% to 13%. Notes on the study in general: In patients, TRBV5-6, TRBV5-1 and TRBV20-1 belonged to roughly five TRBV segments found more frequently than in controls. Compared against controls, patients with multiple sclerosis displayed significantly lower normalized Chao1 diversity.

The origin of this receptor is a girl between 10 and 17 years old with multiple sclerosis. The chain combines TRBV6-1 with TRBJ2-1; D call uncertain. Source material: blood. The CDR3 region has the DNA TGTGCCAGCAGTGAAGAGGCCAGATACTACAATGAGCAGTTCTTC. Translating gives CASSEEARYYNEQFF.